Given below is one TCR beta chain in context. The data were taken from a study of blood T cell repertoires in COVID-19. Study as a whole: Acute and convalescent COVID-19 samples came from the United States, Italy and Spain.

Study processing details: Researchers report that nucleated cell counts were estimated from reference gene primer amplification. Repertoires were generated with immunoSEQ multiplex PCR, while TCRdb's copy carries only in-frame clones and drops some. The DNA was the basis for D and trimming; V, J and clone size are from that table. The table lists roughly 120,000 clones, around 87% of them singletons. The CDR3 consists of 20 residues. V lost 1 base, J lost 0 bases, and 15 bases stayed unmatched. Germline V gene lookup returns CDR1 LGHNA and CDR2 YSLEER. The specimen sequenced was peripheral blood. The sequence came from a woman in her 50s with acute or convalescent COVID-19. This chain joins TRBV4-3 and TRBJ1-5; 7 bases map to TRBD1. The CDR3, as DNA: TGCGCCAGCAGCCAAGCCCTGCGGCAACTCAGGGGGTCTAGCAATCAGCCCCAGCATTTT. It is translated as CASSQALRQLRGSSNQPQHF.